These 24 T cell receptor beta chains were sequenced from one sample in a study of blood T cell repertoires in COVID-19. Data came from immunoSEQ multiplex PCR; TCRdb stores just in-frame clones and leaves some out. Among more than 45,000 clones, approximately 90% were seen once, and the ten largest hold roughly 1.4%. Sequenced sample: peripheral blood. These TCRs come from a man aged 60 to 69 with acute or convalescent COVID-19.

The chain combines TRBV27 with TRBJ1-1; 7 positions agree with TRBD1. The trim removed 2 bases at V and 7 bases at J, leaving 10 bases unmatched. Germline values: CDR1 MNHEY, CDR2 SMNVEV (reference sequence). CDR3 length: 15 amino acids. CDR3 amino acids: CASSLGGQYFSEAFF. In nucleotides, the CDR3 is TGTGCCAGCAGTTTAGGGGGACAGTATTTTAGTGAAGCTTTCTTT.

The chain carries TRBV29-1 and TRBJ2-5, with TRBD2 as a possible D gene (6 bases). V dropped 3 bases and J dropped 5 bases, with 16 bases sitting between them. The CDR3 is 14 residues long. Germline CDR1 is SQVTM and CDR2 is ANQGSEA. CDR3 region: CSVDGQARGETQYF. The CDR3 DNA is TGCAGCGTTGATGGACAAGCACGGGGGGAGACCCAGTACTTC. The full variable domain, rest sourced from reference TRBV29-1 and TRBJ2-5, is SAVISQKPSRDICQRGTSLTIQCQVDSQVTMMFWYRQQPGQSLTLIATANQGSEATYESGFVIDKFPISRPNLTFSTLTVSNMSPEDSSIYLCSVDGQARGETQYFGPGTRLLVL.

V is TRBV6-5 and J is TRBJ2-7; TRBD1 aligns across 8 bases. The germline V gene encodes CDR1 MNHEY and CDR2 SVGAGI. J gave up 4 bases and V 8 bases, and 10 bases lay outside the gene matches. The CDR3 contains 14 residues. CDR3 sequence: CASALRDRLYEQYF. Here the CDR3 DNA reads TGTGCCAGCGCACTAAGGGACAGGCTTTACGAGCAGTACTTC.

The genes are TRBV7-2 and TRBJ1-6; TRBD1 matches 8 bases. V lost 3 bases to trimming and J lost 13 bases; unmatched junction nucleotides: 8. The CDR3 totals 14 residues. CDR1 SGHTA and CDR2 FQGNSA come from the germline V gene. CDR3 sequence (DNA): TGTGCCAGCAGCTTTCCGGACAGGGCCTCCCCCCTCCACTTT. This sequence encodes CASSFPDRASPLHF.

The chain is built from TRBV7-3 and TRBJ1-1, with no clear D. Between the trimmed V and J ends, which lost 3 bases and 3 bases, there was a span of 17 bases. From germline, CDR1 is SGHTA and CDR2 FQGTGA. This CDR3 region has 16 residues. The CDR3 nucleotides are TGTGCCAGCAGCTTGCAGCCTAGTAGTATAGACACTGAAGCTTTCTTT. Protein: CASSLQPSSIDTEAFF.

The rearrangement uses TRBV2 and TRBJ1-6, with 11 bases identical to TRBD1. Germline loops: CDR1 SNHLY, CDR2 FYNNEI. V was clipped by 4 bases and J by 10 bases; unmatched bases: 12. The CDR3 runs 17 residues. CDR3 protein: CASSVRDRGMDRSPLHF. The CDR3 coding sequence is TGTGCCAGCAGTGTTCGGGACAGGGGGATGGACCGGTCACCCCTCCACTTT.

J is TRBJ2-3 and V is TRBV4-1; 7 nucleotides line up with TRBD1. The CDR3 is 16 amino acids. Trimming at V came to 3 bases and at J to 2 bases, leaving 8 bases not matched to a gene. Germline CDR1 reads MGHRA; CDR2 reads YSYEKL. CDR3 in amino acids: CASSQRPTGPTDTQYF. CDR3 bases: TGCGCCAGCAGCCAGCGGCCGACAGGGCCCACAGATACGCAGTATTTT.

This chain joins TRBV5-1 and TRBJ2-7; D call uncertain. The CDR3 loop spans 14 amino acids. The V end lost 2 bases, the J end lost 6 bases, and 15 bases lay between the germline ends. Germline values: CDR1 SGHRS, CDR2 YFSETQ. The CDR3, as DNA: TGCGCCAGCAGCTTTGATACAGTTGCGAGCGAGCAGTACTTC. Translated, it gives CASSFDTVASEQYF.

The gene calls are TRBV12-3 or TRBV12-4 and TRBJ2-5; possibly TRBD1 for D (5 bases). The V and J ends lost 3 bases and 4 bases respectively, with 9 bases between them. CDR3 size: 13 residues. CDR3 coding DNA: TGTGCCAGCAGTTTCCCCACAGGAGAGACCCAGTACTTC. It is translated as CASSFPTGETQYF.

As for this clone: A junction end diverges from the germline sequence, so it may reflect a read error. This sample also contains other DNA sequences that code for the same CDR3. This rearrangement joins TRBV7-3 to TRBJ2-3; 9 nucleotides line up with TRBD2. In germline, CDR1 is SGHTA, CDR2 FQGTGA. The CDR3 runs 15 residues. The CDR3 DNA sequence: TGTGCTAGCAGCTTACGTGGACTAGCGATCGATACGCAGTATTTT. Amino acids: CASSLRGLAIDTQYF.

The chain links TRBV6-5 to TRBJ1-2; D is unresolved. Germline values: CDR1 MNHEY, CDR2 SVGAGI. The CDR3 spans 13 residues. V was clipped by 6 bases and J by 5 bases, with 13 bases between them. The CDR3 here is CASSPGAIYGYTF. The CDR3 bases are TGTGCCAGCAGCCCGGGTGCCATTTATGGCTACACCTTC.

V is TRBV5-4 and J is TRBJ2-1, with 7 bases fitting TRBD2. Trimming took 4 bases from V and 4 from J; bases not matched to a gene: 11. Germline CDR1 reads SGHNT; CDR2 reads YYREEE (reference sequence). The CDR3 totals 16 residues. The CDR3 coding sequence is TGTGCCAGCAGCCAAAGAAGCGGGAACTCGTACAATGAGCAGTTCTTC. The encoded protein is CASSQRSGNSYNEQFF.

This rearrangement joins TRBV18 to TRBJ2-2, with a possible D match to TRBD2 (6 bases). V dropped 3 bases and J dropped 7 bases, with 15 bases sitting between them. This CDR3 contains 15 residues. Looked up from germline, CDR1 is KGHSH and CDR2 is LQKENI. This chain's CDR3 is CASSPVSTRGGELFF. CDR3 nucleotide sequence: TGTGCCAGCTCACCGGTCAGCACGCGGGGCGGGGAGCTGTTTTTT.

The rearrangement joins TRBV29-1 to TRBJ1-2; D unclear. V lost 6 bases to trimming and J lost 4 bases, with 12 bases between them. This CDR3 is 12 amino acids long. Germline V gene lookup returns CDR1 SQVTM and CDR2 ANQGSEA. CDR3 in DNA: TGCAGCGTCGAAAAAGAGAGCTATGGCTACACCTTC. Protein sequence: CSVEKESYGYTF.

The rearrangement uses TRBV6-5 and TRBJ1-1; perhaps TRBD1 as D (5 bases). This CDR3 region has 13 residues. With 5 bases removed from V and 4 bases from J, the gap between germline ends came to 11 bases. The germline V gene has CDR1 MNHEY and CDR2 SVGAGI. CDR3 sequence: CASSPGQGTEAFF. The CDR3 DNA reads as TGTGCCAGCAGTCCAGGGCAGGGCACTGAAGCTTTCTTT.

The chain couples TRBV29-1 to TRBJ2-5, with D possibly matching TRBD2 (5 bases). CDR1 and CDR2 from the germline V gene are SQVTM and ANQGSEA. V gave up 5 bases and J gave up 5 bases, with 24 bases separating them. The CDR3 runs to 16 residues. CDR3 region: CSVPSFLTMMGETQYF. CDR3 in DNA: TGCAGCGTTCCTTCCTTTCTGACTATGATGGGGGAGACCCAGTACTTC.

This chain connects TRBV5-1 to TRBJ2-1; no clear D gene. The germline V gene has CDR1 SGHRS and CDR2 YFSETQ. The V gene lost 4 bases and the J gene lost 6 bases, with 14 bases spanning the gap. The CDR3 is 14 amino acids. The CDR3 region has the DNA TGCGCCAGCAGCAAAGACACCGTCGCCAATGAGCAGTTCTTC. Translation: CASSKDTVANEQFF. The full variable domain, completed using reference TRBV5-1 and TRBJ2-1, is KAGVTQTPRYLIKTRGQQVTLSCSPISGHRSVSWYQQTPGQGLQFLFEYFSETQRNKGNFPGRFSGRQFSNSRSEMNVSTLELGDSALYLCASSKDTVANEQFFGPGTRLTVL.

This clone was seen a handful of times. The genes are TRBV7-2 and TRBJ2-5; 12 nucleotides line up with TRBD1. CDR1 and CDR2 (germline): SGHTA, FQGNSA. V lost 5 bases, J lost 5 bases, and 6 bases stayed unmatched. The CDR3 totals 15 residues. The CDR3 reads CASSRDRGLRETQYF. DNA of the CDR3: TGTGCCAGCAGCCGGGACAGGGGGCTCCGGGAGACCCAGTACTTC.

The rearrangement joins TRBV4-3 to TRBJ2-7, with 10 bases aligning to TRBD2. V was pared by 3 bases and J by 1 base, with 3 bases of the junction left unmatched. The CDR3 totals 15 residues. Germline loops: CDR1 LGHNA, CDR2 YSLEER. The CDR3 reads CASSQRTSGSYEQYF. As DNA, the CDR3 is TGCGCCAGCAGCCAGAGGACTAGCGGTTCCTACGAGCAGTACTTC.

CDR3 in amino acids: CAWSQYKTGLAPQHF. The CDR3 DNA reads TGTGCCTGGAGTCAGTATAAAACAGGGTTAGCGCCCCAGCATTTT. The chain has TRBV30 and TRBJ1-5, with D possibly being TRBD1 (6 bases). Trimming took off 2 bases at V and 9 bases at J, with 20 bases between the two ends. This CDR3 region has 15 residues. The germline V gene has CDR1 GTSNPN and CDR2 SVGIG (reference sequence).

This chain connects TRBV28 to TRBJ2-1; tentatively, D is TRBD2 (5 bases). Germline V lookup: CDR1 MDHEN, CDR2 SYDVKM. Trimming removed 4 bases from V and 0 bases from J, with 10 bases in between. The CDR3 length is 15 residues. DNA for the CDR3: TGTGCCAGCAGTTCACTAGGCAACTCCTACAATGAGCAGTTCTTC. The encoded protein is CASSSLGNSYNEQFF.

CDR3 sequence (DNA): TGTGCCAGCAGCGGGGGGCGCATTCAGCCGAACACCGGGGAGCTGTTTTTT. This translates into CASSGGRIQPNTGELFF. This chain joins TRBV9 and TRBJ2-2; D might be TRBD1 (6 bases). From germline, CDR1 is SGDLS and CDR2 YYNGEE. V was trimmed by 3 bases and J by 0 bases, leaving 15 bases between them. The CDR3 spans 17 residues.

This chain links TRBV28 with TRBJ2-7, with TRBD1 as a possible D gene (5 bases). Trimming shortened V by 9 bases and J by 4 bases, and 16 bases separated the two germline ends. There are 13 residues in the CDR3. The V gene's germline CDR1 is MDHEN and CDR2 SYDVKM. CDR3 sequence: CASQRGGLYEQYF. CDR3 DNA sequence: TGTGCCAGTCAAAGGGGCGGATTATACGAGCAGTACTTC.

This chain uses TRBV28 with TRBJ2-7, with 14 nucleotides matching TRBD2. V gave up 4 bases and J gave up 5 bases; unmatched junction bases: 7. CDR1 is MDHEN, CDR2 SYDVKM, per germline. The CDR3 has 16 residues. The CDR3 region has the DNA TGTGCCAGCAGTTACGGGACTAGCGGGAGTAAACACGAGCAGTACTTC. Translating gives CASSYGTSGSKHEQYF.